This T cell receptor (beta chain) was documented in a study of blood T cells in healthy people across ages. CDR1 LNHDA and CDR2 SQIVND come from the germline V gene (reference sequence). J was trimmed by 7 bases and V by 3 bases; bases with no gene match: 18. The CDR3 extends over 18 amino acids. Together with a sample-barcoded 5' primer, a J-beta primer mix was included in a second PCR lasting about 6 to 11 cycles. TCRdb passed the 5' RACE reads through MiXCR, listing each CDR3 protein once. The sample includes about 1,600,000 distinct CDR3 sequences, approximately 40% seen only once; the top ten take approximately 7.9%. Study observations and caveats: The study found TCR beta diversity correlated strongly with naive T cell percentage. Long-lived donors had more naive CD4+ cells and higher diversity than aged donors.

With respect to this clonotype: Its target is unknown.

Sequencing used blood. The V gene is TRBV19, the J gene TRBJ2-1; 7 nucleotides align to TRBD2. The receptor was isolated from a woman between 18 and 29 years old in good health. CDR3 region: CASSIVVSLAGVKNEQFF. The CDR3 DNA follows: TGTGCCAGTAGTATTGTGGTTTCTTTGGCGGGAGTCAAGAATGAGCAGTTCTTC.